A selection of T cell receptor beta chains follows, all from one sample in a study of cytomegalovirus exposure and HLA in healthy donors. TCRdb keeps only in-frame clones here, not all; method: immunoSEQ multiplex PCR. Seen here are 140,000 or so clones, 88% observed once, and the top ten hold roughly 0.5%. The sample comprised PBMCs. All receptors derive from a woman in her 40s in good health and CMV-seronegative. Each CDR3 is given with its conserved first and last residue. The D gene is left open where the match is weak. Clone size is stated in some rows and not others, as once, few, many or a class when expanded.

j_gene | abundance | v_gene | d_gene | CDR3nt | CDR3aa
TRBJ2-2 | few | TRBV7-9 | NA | TGTTCCAGCAGCTTTCAGGGTTTGTCCGGGGAGCTGTTTTTT | CSSSFQGLSGELFF
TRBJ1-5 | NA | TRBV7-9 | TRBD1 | TGTTCCAGCAGCTCATTAGGGGGCCAGCCCCAGCATTTT | CSSSSLGGQPQHF
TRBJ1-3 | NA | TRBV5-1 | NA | TGCGCCAGCAGCTTGGGCAGCGTAAGCTCTGGAAACACCATATATTTT | CASSLGSVSSGNTIYF
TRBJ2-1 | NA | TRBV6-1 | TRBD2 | TGTGCCAGCAGGGGGGGACTAGTCTCTGAGCAGTTCTTC | CASRGGLVSEQFF
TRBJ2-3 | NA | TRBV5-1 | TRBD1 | TGCGCCAGCAGCTTGGGGACAGGGGCGATAGATACGCAGTATTTT | CASSLGTGAIDTQYF
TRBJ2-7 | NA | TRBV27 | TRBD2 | TGTGCCAGCAGTACTAGCGGGAGCTACGAGCAGTACTTC | CASSTSGSYEQYF
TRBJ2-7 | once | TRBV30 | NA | TGTGCCTGGGGGGGACAAGGCTACGAGCAGTACTTC | CAWGGQGYEQYF
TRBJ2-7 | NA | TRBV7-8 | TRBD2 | TGTGCCAGCAGCCTCGCCACCCTAGCGGGAGCAGACTACGAGCAGTACTTC | CASSLATLAGADYEQYF
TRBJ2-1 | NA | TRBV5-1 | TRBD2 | TGCGCCAGCAGCTTCCTAGCGGGGACTTACAATGAGCAGTTCTTC | CASSFLAGTYNEQFF
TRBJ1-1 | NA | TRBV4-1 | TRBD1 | TGCGCCAGCAGCCAAGAGGACGTGGGGACAGTCCTAACGGAAGCTTTCTTT | CASSQEDVGTVLTEAFF
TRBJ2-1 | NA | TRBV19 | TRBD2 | TGTGCCAGTAGTATTCGGACTAGCGGGAGGCCAACACAGGTTGAGCAGTTCTTC | CASSIRTSGRPTQVEQFF
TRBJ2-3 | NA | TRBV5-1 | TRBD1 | TGCGCCAGCAGCCGCGAGGGACAGACAGATACGCAGTATTTT | CASSREGQTDTQYF
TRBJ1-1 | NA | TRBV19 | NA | TGTGCCAGTAGTCCTCTCGACAGGAACACTGAAGCTTTCTTT | CASSPLDRNTEAFF
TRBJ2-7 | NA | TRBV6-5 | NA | TGTGCCAGCGGTGTACTTCCCTACTACGAGCAGTACTTC | CASGVLPYYEQYF
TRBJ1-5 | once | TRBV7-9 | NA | TGTTCCAGCAGCTTGGCAGGGTCCAATCAGCCCCAGCATTTT | CSSSLAGSNQPQHF
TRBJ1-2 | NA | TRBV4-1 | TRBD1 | TGCGCCAGCAGCCAAGTTGACAGGGGCGGCTATGGCTACACCTTC | CASSQVDRGGYGYTF
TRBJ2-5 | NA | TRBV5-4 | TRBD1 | TGTGCCAGCAGCTTGTTTTCACAGGGGGCGGAGACCCAGTACTTC | CASSLFSQGAETQYF
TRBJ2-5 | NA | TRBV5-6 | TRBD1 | TGTGCCAGCAGCCGGACAGGCTCCAGGACCCAGTACTTC | CASSRTGSRTQYF
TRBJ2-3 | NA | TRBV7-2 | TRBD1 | TGTGCCAGCAGCTCACCCGGGACAGGGAGAGATACGCAGTATTTT | CASSSPGTGRDTQYF
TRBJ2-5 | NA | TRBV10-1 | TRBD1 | TGCGCCAGCAGTACCGGGACAGGGCTGAGTGAGCAGTACTTC | CASSTGTGLSEQYF
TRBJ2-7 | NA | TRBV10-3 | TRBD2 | TGTGCCATCAGTAGATCCGGGACTAGCGGCTCCTACGAGCAGTACTTC | CAISRSGTSGSYEQYF
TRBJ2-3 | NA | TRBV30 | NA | TGTGCCTGGAGTGGAGTGGGAGTTACAGATACGCAGTATTTT | CAWSGVGVTDTQYF
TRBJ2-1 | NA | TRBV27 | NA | TGTGCCAGCAGTCCCGAATTTAGCGATGAGCAGTTCTTC | CASSPEFSDEQFF
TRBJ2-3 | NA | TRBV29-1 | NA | TGCAGCGTTGAGCCGCGGGGAAGCACAGATACGCAGTATTTT | CSVEPRGSTDTQYF
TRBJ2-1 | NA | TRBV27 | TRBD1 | TGTGCCAGCAGTTTATCGGGGACAGGGAACAATGAGCAGTTCTTC | CASSLSGTGNNEQFF
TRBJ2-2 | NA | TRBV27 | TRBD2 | TGTGCCAGCAGTACCCTAGCGGGTTCAAACACCGGGGAGCTGTTTTTT | CASSTLAGSNTGELFF
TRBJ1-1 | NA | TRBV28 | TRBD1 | TGTGCCAGCCGGGGGGGACAGATGAACACTGAAGCTTTCTTT | CASRGGQMNTEAFF
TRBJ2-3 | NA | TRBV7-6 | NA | TGTGCCAGCAGCTGGACAAACACAGATACGCAGTATTTT | CASSWTNTDTQYF
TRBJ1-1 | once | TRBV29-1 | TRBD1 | TGCAGCGTGAAAGACAGGGTAAGGAACACTGAAGCTTTCTTT | CSVKDRVRNTEAFF
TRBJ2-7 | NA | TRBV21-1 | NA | TGTGCCAGCAGCCACGCGAGGGCAATTTACGAGCAGTACTTC | CASSHARAIYEQYF
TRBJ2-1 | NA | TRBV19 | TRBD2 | TGTGCCAGTAGTAGGACTAGCGGGATTGGCAATGAGCAGTTCTTC | CASSRTSGIGNEQFF
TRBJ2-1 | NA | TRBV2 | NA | TGTGCCAGCAGTGACTCTCGGGGATACAATGAGCAGTTCTTC | CASSDSRGYNEQFF
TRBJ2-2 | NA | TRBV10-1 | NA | TGCGCCAGCAGTTCACAGGGCTCGAACACCGGGGAGCTGTTTTTT | CASSSQGSNTGELFF
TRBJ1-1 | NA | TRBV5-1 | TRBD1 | TGCGCCAGCAGCTTGGGGGGGCTCAGGACAGGGGTTGAAGCTTTCTTT | CASSLGGLRTGVEAFF
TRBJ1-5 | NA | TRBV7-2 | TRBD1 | TGTGCCAGCAGCTTAGACAGGGGGCGAAATCAGCCCCAGCATTTT | CASSLDRGRNQPQHF
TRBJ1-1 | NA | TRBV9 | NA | TGTGCCAGCAGCCTCAGTAGCGGGGTCGGGACTGAAGCTTTCTTT | CASSLSSGVGTEAFF
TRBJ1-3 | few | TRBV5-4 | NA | TGTGCCAGCAGCCCCCGGGGGGGGCGGTATGGAAACACCATATATTTT | CASSPRGGRYGNTIYF